This T cell receptor (beta chain) was captured by sequencing in a study of T cells in Graves' hyperthyroidism and ophthalmopathy. In the study overall: Peripheral blood sampling occurred at initial diagnosis, before any treatment.

This clonotype appeared many times. PBMCs were sourced from roughly 9.3 ml fresh peripheral blood. Amplification of TCR beta CDR3 regions was performed using RNA transcripts as template. HTBI primers were the set used in a first-round RT-PCR of the TCR CDR3. A single record per CDR3 protein comes from TCRdb applying MiXCR to the multiplex PCR reads. The data show over 700,000 distinct CDR3 sequences, 35% to 40% seen once. The V gene lost 2 bases and the J gene lost 9 bases, with 14 bases spanning the gap. The length of the CDR3 is 15 residues. Germline CDR1 reads SNHLY; CDR2 reads FYNNEI. The rearrangement links TRBV2 to TRBJ1-6; D is ambiguous. The sequence came from a man in his late teens or twenties with Graves' hyperthyroidism. The sample consisted of blood. The CDR3: CASSEISGHPSPLHF. The CDR3 bases are TGTGCCAGCAGTGAAATTTCTGGCCACCCTTCACCCCTCCACTTT.